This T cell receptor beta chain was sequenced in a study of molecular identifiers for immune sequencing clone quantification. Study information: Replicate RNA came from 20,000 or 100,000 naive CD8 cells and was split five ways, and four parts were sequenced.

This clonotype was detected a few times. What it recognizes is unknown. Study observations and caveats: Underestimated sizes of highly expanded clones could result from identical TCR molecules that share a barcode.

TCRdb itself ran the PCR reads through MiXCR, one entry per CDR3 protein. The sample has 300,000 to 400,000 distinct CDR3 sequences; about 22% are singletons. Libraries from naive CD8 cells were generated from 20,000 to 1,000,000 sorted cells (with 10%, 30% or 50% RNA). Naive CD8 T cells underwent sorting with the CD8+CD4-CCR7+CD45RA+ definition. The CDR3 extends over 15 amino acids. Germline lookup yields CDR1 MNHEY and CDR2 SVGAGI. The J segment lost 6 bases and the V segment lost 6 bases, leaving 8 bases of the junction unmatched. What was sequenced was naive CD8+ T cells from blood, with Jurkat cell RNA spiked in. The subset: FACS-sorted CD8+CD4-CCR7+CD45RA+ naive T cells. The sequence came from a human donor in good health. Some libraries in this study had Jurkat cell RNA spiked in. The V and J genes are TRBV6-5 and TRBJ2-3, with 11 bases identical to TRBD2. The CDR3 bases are TGTGCCAGCAGCCAGACTAGCGGGGAGTCGGATACGCAGTATTTT. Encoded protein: CASSQTSGESDTQYF.